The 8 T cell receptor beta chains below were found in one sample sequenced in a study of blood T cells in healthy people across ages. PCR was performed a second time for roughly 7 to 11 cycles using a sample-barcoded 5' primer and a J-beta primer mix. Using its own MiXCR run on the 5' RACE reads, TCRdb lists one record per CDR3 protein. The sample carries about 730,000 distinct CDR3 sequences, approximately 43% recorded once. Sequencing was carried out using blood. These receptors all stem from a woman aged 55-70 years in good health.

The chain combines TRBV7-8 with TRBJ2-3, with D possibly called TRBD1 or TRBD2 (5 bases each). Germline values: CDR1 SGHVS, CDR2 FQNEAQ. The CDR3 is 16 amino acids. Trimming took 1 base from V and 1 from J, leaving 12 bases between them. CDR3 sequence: CASSLEERGGTDTQYF. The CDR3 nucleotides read TGTGCCAGCAGCTTAGAGGAGAGGGGCGGCACAGATACGCAGTATTTT. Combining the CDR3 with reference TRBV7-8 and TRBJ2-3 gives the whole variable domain GAGVSQSPRYKVAKRGQDVALRCDPISGHVSLFWYQQALGQGPEFLTYFQNEAQLDKSGLPSDRFFAERPEGSVSTLKIQRTQQEDSAVYLCASSLEERGGTDTQYFGPGTRLTVL.

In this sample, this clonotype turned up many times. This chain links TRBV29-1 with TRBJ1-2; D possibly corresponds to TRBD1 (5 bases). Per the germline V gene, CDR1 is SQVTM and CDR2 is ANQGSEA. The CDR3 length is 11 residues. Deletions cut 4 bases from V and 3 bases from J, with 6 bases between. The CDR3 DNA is TGCAGCGTTGGAGGGGACTATGGCTACACCTTC. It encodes CSVGGDYGYTF.

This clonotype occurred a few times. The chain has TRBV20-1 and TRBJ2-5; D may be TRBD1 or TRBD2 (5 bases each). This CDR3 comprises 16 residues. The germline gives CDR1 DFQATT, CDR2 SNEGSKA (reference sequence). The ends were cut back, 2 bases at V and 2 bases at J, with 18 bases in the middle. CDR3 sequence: CSARTGDGYPQETQYF. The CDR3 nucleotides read TGCAGTGCTAGAACCGGGGACGGCTACCCTCAAGAGACCCAGTACTTC.

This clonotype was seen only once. CDR3 sequence (DNA): TGCGCCAGCAGCCCCGGACCTTTTAATAATGAGCAGTTCTTC. Protein: CASSPGPFNNEQFF. The genes are TRBV4-3 and TRBJ2-1; no clear D gene. The CDR3 has 14 residues. Germline lookup yields CDR1 LGHNA and CDR2 YSLEER. The ends were cut back, 4 bases at V and 7 bases at J, with 14 bases in the middle.

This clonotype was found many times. CDR3 region: CSVDRQGNEQFF. CDR3 sequence (DNA): TGCAGCGTTGATAGGCAGGGCAATGAGCAGTTCTTC. The rearrangement uses TRBV29-1 and TRBJ2-1; a weak D match, TRBD1 (5 bases). Germline CDR1 and CDR2: SQVTM and ANQGSEA. V lost 3 bases and J lost 6, with 9 bases in between. The CDR3 consists of 12 residues.

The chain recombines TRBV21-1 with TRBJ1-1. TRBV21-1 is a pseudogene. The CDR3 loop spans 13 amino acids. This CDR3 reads CASSTDENTEAFF. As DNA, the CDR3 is TGTGCCAGCAGCACGGACGAGAACACTGAAGCTTTCTTT.

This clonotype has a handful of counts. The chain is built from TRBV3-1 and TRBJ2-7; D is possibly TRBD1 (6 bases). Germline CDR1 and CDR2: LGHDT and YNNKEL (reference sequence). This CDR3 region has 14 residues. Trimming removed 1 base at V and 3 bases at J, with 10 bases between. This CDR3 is CASSQGQVGYEQYF. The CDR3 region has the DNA TGTGCCAGCAGCCAAGGACAGGTTGGCTACGAGCAGTACTTC.

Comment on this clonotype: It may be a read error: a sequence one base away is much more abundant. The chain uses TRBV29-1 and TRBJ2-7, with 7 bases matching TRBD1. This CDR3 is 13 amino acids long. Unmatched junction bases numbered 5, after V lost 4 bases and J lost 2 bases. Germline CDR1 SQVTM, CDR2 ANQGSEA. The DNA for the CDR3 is TGCAGCGTTGTCTTGACAGGGACCTACGAGCAGTACTTC. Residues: CSVVLTGTYEQYF.